This TCR beta chain is from a study of monozygotic twins with inflammatory bowel disease. General study results and limits: Telling apart the different T cell subtypes was not possible.

For this clonotype: The target antigen is unknown.

The CDR3 has 13 residues. CDR1 is SGDLS and CDR2 is YYNGEE in the germline V gene. Added by template switching were UMIs that each held a 6-nucleotide sample barcode. TCRdb re-called the 5' RACE reads; every CDR3 protein appears as one record, without DNA. This table lists around 99,000 distinct CDR3 sequences. This TCR was recovered from a human donor with ulcerative colitis or Crohn's disease, or a healthy co-twin of an affected twin (not recorded which). The gene calls are TRBV9 and TRBJ1-1. Sequencing was performed on blood. CDR3 sequence reads: CASSIKSDTEAFF.